The 19 T cell receptor beta chains reported below all come from one sample, sequenced in a study of blood T cell repertoires in COVID-19. Measured with immunoSEQ multiplex PCR; TCRdb has only the in-frame clones, and not every one. The sample yields approximately 160,000 clones, around four fifths seen once. The specimen sequenced was PBMCs or T cells enriched from blood (not recorded which). The receptors stem from a woman between 45 and 65 years old in a cohort exposed to, infected with or recovered from COVID-19 (not recorded which).

This chain joins TRBV28 and TRBJ2-2; 9 bases match TRBD1. CDR1 and CDR2 (germline): MDHEN, SYDVKM. Losses at the gene ends were 5 bases for V and 7 bases for J; bases not matched to a gene: 17. CDR3 size: 18 residues. Here the CDR3 reads CASSLASYGTGYDGELFF. CDR3 DNA sequence: TGTGCCAGCAGTCTAGCCTCGTACGGGACAGGGTATGACGGGGAGCTGTTTTTT. Full variable domain (rest looked up from reference TRBV28 and TRBJ2-2): DVKVTQSSRYLVKRTGEKVFLECVQDMDHENMFWYRQDPGLGLRLIYFSYDVKMKEKGDIPEGYSVSREKKERFSLILESASTNQTSMYLCASSLASYGTGYDGELFFGEGSRLTVL.

The chain uses TRBV7-9 and TRBJ2-3, with 7 bases fitting TRBD1. V shed 4 bases and J 3 bases; nucleotides not matched to a gene: 13. Germline V gene sequence: CDR1 SEHNR, CDR2 FQNEAQ (reference sequence). CDR3 length: 17 amino acids. The CDR3 here is CASSSARRQGTTDTQYF. The DNA for the CDR3 is TGTGCCAGCAGCTCGGCACGACGACAGGGAACGACAGATACGCAGTATTTT.

The chain combines TRBV19 with TRBJ2-1; 9 nucleotides agree with TRBD1. Trimming at V came to 7 bases and at J to 7 bases, leaving 14 bases not matched to a gene. CDR1 is LNHDA and CDR2 is SQIVND in the germline V gene (reference sequence). The CDR3 spans 16 residues. The CDR3 DNA sequence: TGTGCCAGTATTACTACTTCCGGGACAGGGAGGAATGAGCAGTTCTTC. The encoded protein is CASITTSGTGRNEQFF.

As DNA, the CDR3 is TGTGCCAGCAGCTCCAAGCTGTATGAGCAGTTCTTC. Residues: CASSSKLYEQFF. The rearrangement joins TRBV5-6 to TRBJ2-1, with D hard to call. The CDR3 has 12 residues. The ends were cut back, 3 bases at V and 8 bases at J, with 9 bases in the middle. Germline V CDR1 and CDR2: SGHDT, YYEEEE.

V usage is TRBV30 and J usage is TRBJ1-4, with D unresolved. Germline V gene sequence: CDR1 GTSNPN, CDR2 SVGIG (reference sequence). The CDR3 is made up of 14 amino acids. V was shortened by 1 base and J by 7 bases, with 13 bases between the two germline ends. The CDR3 DNA sequence: TGTGCCTGGAGTGCCGGGATCGTGGGTGAAAAACTGTTTTTT. Translating it yields CAWSAGIVGEKLFF.

The chain couples TRBV10-3 to TRBJ2-5, with 7 bases identical to TRBD1. This CDR3 contains 16 residues. J lost 0 bases, V lost 3 bases, and 7 bases had no gene match. In germline, CDR1 is ENHRY, CDR2 SYGVKD. The CDR3 DNA reads as TGTGCCATCAGTGATCTTGTCGGGACAGACCAAGAGACCCAGTACTTC. Protein product: CAISDLVGTDQETQYF.

This rearrangement joins TRBV4-1 to TRBJ2-7; 7 positions match TRBD1. V was pared by 3 bases and J by 2 bases, with 13 bases of the junction left unmatched. Germline V gene data show CDR1 as MGHRA and CDR2 as YSYEKL. This CDR3 contains 17 residues. CDR3 coding DNA: TGCGCCAGCAGCCATGTCCGAGGACAGGCGATTACCTACGAGCAGTACTTC. It is translated as CASSHVRGQAITYEQYF.

This rearrangement joins TRBV4-1 to TRBJ2-7, with D possibly being TRBD2 (6 bases). The CDR3 has 14 amino acids. Per germline, CDR1 MGHRA and CDR2 YSYEKL. Trimming cost V 4 bases and J 3 bases, with 13 bases left between them. The CDR3, as DNA: TGCGCCAGCAGCCCGGGACTTCAAAACTACGAGCAGTACTTC. Encoded protein: CASSPGLQNYEQYF.

This clone appeared a single time. The chain uses TRBV28 and TRBJ2-6, with D perhaps TRBD1 (6 bases). Trimming shortened V by 3 bases and J by 1 base, and 13 bases separated the two germline ends. CDR1 and CDR2 (germline): MDHEN, SYDVKM. The CDR3 extends over 17 amino acids. The chain's CDR3 is CASSLGTTKSGANVLTF. The DNA of the CDR3 is TGTGCCAGCAGTTTGGGGACAACGAAATCTGGGGCCAACGTCCTGACTTTC. The whole variable domain, remainder taken from reference TRBV28 and TRBJ2-6, is DVKVTQSSRYLVKRTGEKVFLECVQDMDHENMFWYRQDPGLGLRLIYFSYDVKMKEKGDIPEGYSVSREKKERFSLILESASTNQTSMYLCASSLGTTKSGANVLTFGAGSRLTVL.

J is TRBJ1-5 and V is TRBV6-5; 9 nucleotides match TRBD1. Per the germline V gene, CDR1 is MNHEY and CDR2 is SVGAGI. This CDR3 region has 14 residues. V dropped 11 bases and J dropped 4; count of bases not matched to a gene: 9. CDR3 amino acids: CASGQGTGNQPQHF. CDR3 coding DNA: TGTGCCTCGGGACAGGGAACAGGGAATCAGCCCCAGCATTTT.

This clone was picked up a small number of times. The chain carries TRBV10-1 and TRBJ1-1; D not resolved. The CDR3 consists of 13 residues. V dropped 2 bases and J dropped 4 bases, with 8 bases sitting between them. In germline, CDR1 is WNHNN, CDR2 SYGVQD (reference sequence). This CDR3 reads CASSEGLVTEAFF. DNA for the CDR3: TGCGCCAGCAGTGAGGGTCTAGTCACTGAAGCTTTCTTT.

The chain recombines TRBV28 with TRBJ1-2; D perhaps matches TRBD1 (6 bases). Germline V gives CDR1 MDHEN, CDR2 SYDVKM. The CDR3 length is 11 residues. V was pared by 4 bases and J by 8 bases, with 8 bases between. Here the CDR3 reads CASSYREGYTF. In DNA form, the CDR3 reads TGTGCCAGCAGTTACAGGGAGGGCTACACCTTC.

The genes are TRBV28 and TRBJ2-7; D unresolved. Germline assignment: CDR1 MDHEN and CDR2 SYDVKM. Trimming took off 3 bases at V and 3 bases at J, with 3 bases between the two ends. The CDR3 covers 11 residues. The CDR3 loop reads CASSFLYEQYF. CDR3 nucleotides: TGTGCCAGCAGTTTTCTCTACGAGCAGTACTTC. The variable domain in full, with the rest retrieved from reference TRBV28 and TRBJ2-7, is DVKVTQSSRYLVKRTGEKVFLECVQDMDHENMFWYRQDPGLGLRLIYFSYDVKMKEKGDIPEGYSVSREKKERFSLILESASTNQTSMYLCASSFLYEQYFGPGTRLTVT.

V usage is TRBV4-2 and J usage is TRBJ1-6; tentative D call: TRBD1 (6 bases). The germline V gene has CDR1 LGHNA and CDR2 YNFKEQ. This CDR3 has 15 residues. The V gene lost 2 bases and the J gene lost 6 bases, with 11 bases spanning the gap. This chain's CDR3 is CASSQKGEGNSPLHF. The DNA of the CDR3 is TGTGCCAGCAGCCAAAAGGGGGAGGGTAATTCACCCCTCCACTTT.

The CDR3 bases are TGCAGCGTAGGACAGCCTAATGAAAAACTGTTTTTT. It is translated as CSVGQPNEKLFF. The chain employs TRBV29-1 and TRBJ1-4, with D possibly matching TRBD1 (6 bases). CDR1 SQVTM and CDR2 ANQGSEA come from the germline V gene. Trimming removed 6 bases at V and 3 bases at J, with 8 bases between. The CDR3 spans 12 residues.

This clone was found a few times. V and J are TRBV7-9 and TRBJ1-3, with D unresolved. Trimming removed 0 bases from V and 4 bases from J, with 7 bases in between. This CDR3 is built from 14 residues. Germline values: CDR1 SEHNR, CDR2 FQNEAQ (reference sequence). The chain's CDR3 is CASSLASGGNTIYF. CDR3 in DNA: TGTGCCAGCAGCTTAGCGTCGGGGGGAAACACCATATATTTT.

This clone appeared once. The chain uses TRBV5-1 and TRBJ2-7; 7 bases fit TRBD2. Germline V gene sequence: CDR1 SGHRS, CDR2 YFSETQ. The CDR3 spans 16 residues. After removal of 0 bases from V and 6 bases from J, the junction contained 12 bases not matched to a gene. The CDR3 protein is CASSLVPLAGVVEQYF. The DNA for the CDR3 is TGCGCCAGCAGCTTGGTACCTCTGGCGGGAGTGGTCGAGCAGTACTTC.

V and J are TRBV20-1 and TRBJ1-6; D remains ambiguous. Per germline, CDR1 DFQATT and CDR2 SNEGSKA (reference sequence). The CDR3 has 11 residues. Trimming took off 1 base at V and 16 bases at J, with 11 bases between the two ends. The CDR3, as DNA: TGCAGTGCTAGAGGAGGCGACCTACTCCACTTT. The encoded protein is CSARGGDLLHF.

This chain connects TRBV18 to TRBJ1-5; D unresolved. Trimming left V 4 bases short and J 7 bases short, with 11 bases between. CDR3 length: 13 residues. Germline-derived CDR1 and CDR2 are KGHSH and LQKENI. The CDR3 coding sequence is TGTGCCAGCTCACTTGGTACCGCGCAGCCCCAGCATTTT. Its protein product is CASSLGTAQPQHF.